A selection of T cell receptor beta chains follows, all from one sample in a study of cytomegalovirus exposure and HLA in healthy donors. The method was immunoSEQ multiplex PCR; TCRdb's version includes in-frame clones alone and lacks a portion of them. The table has about 190,000 clones, 80% to 90% seen once. Sequencing input: PBMCs. These TCRs come from a man in his forties in good health and CMV-seropositive. CDR3s include the opening cysteine and the closing phenylalanine or tryptophan. Fields, in order: CDR3 protein, V gene.

CASSQGAGVRNEQYF	TRBV4-1
CASSLVREGNNEQFF	TRBV5-1
CASSLVTAEETQYF	TRBV5-1
CATRDRGLSSYEQYF	TRBV6-5
CASSLVNRAGGNEQFF	TRBV28
CASSLGLAGAEYF	TRBV5-1
CASSLGSGYGYTF	TRBV5-1
CASSLSGTGYTDTQYF	TRBV5-1
CASSPTGVGSNQPQHF	TRBV5-1
CASIKQGAYEQYF	TRBV2
CASSEGRRAYEQYF	TRBV10-2
CASSQGELAGNTGELFF	TRBV4-1
CAIGQVHNEKLFF	TRBV10-3
CASSTGLSEQYF	TRBV28
CASRGLNEQYF	TRBV6-1
CASSFWGDQPQHF	TRBV7-2
CASRHEGASYEQYF	TRBV2
CASSLGSGRANEKLFF	TRBV5-1
CASSELVGRGIKKLFF	TRBV25-1
CASSPQESGRQYF	TRBV7-9
CASSVRGTSGRLTYNEQFF	TRBV9
CASSLGTGRASGNTIYF	TRBV5-6
CASSQGLESSYEQYF	TRBV4-1
CASRRQGRAVYPDTQYF	TRBV27
CASSGQGREQYF	TRBV27
CASSGPGQETQYF	TRBV5-4
CVYDRGLYGYTF	TRBV30
CASSSDRADTQYF	TRBV7-7
CASTVTGENTEAFF	TRBV6-5
CSVLQGDYGYTF	TRBV29-1
CASSAQTGFSYEQYF	TRBV18
CASSLAGQGEETQYF	TRBV7-8